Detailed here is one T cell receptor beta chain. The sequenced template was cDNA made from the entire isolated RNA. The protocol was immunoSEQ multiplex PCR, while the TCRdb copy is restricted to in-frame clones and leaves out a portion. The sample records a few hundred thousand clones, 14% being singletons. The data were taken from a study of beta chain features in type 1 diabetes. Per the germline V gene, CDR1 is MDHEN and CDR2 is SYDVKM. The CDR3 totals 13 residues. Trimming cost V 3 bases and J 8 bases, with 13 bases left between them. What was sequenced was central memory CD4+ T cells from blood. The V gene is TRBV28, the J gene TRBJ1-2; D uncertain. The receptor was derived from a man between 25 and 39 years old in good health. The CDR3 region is CASSLGGGKGYTF. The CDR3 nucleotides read TGTGCCAGCAGTTTGGGAGGAGGGAAGGGCTACACCTTC.